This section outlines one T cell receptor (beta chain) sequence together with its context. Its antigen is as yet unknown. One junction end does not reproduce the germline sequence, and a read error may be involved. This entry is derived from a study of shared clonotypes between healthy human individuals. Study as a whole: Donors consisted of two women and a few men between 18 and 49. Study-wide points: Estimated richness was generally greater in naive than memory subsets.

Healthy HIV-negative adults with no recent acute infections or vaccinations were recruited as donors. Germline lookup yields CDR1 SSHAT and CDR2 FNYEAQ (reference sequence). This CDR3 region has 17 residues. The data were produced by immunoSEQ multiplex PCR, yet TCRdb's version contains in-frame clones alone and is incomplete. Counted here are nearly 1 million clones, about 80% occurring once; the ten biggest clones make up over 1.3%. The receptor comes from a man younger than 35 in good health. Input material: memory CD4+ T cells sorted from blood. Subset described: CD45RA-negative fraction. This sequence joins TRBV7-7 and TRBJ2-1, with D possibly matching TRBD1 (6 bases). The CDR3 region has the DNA TGTGCTAGCAGCTTAGACGCAGGGGCGGGCCCCCACAATGAGCAGTTCTTC. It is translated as CASSLDAGAGPHNEQFF.